Following are 9 T cell receptor beta chains from one sample sequenced in a study of blood T cell repertoires in COVID-19 (dated by TCRdb to 2018 to 2021). Library prep was done by the immunoSEQ multiplex PCR assay. The table comes from immuneACCESS by way of TCRdb, which keeps in-frame sequences with V and J called. Part of the clones is missing from these tables; in studies checked, under half for an unresolved V gene and the rest for unknown reasons. A total of some 50,000 clones appear in this sample, about four fifths of them only once. The top ten clonotypes cover roughly 5.3% of the sample. Sample: peripheral blood. The origin of the receptors is a human donor in a cohort sampled during active COVID-19.

The chain has TRBV28 and TRBJ1-1; 10 bases align to TRBD1. J gave up 6 bases and V 8 bases, and 9 bases lay outside the gene matches. The CDR3 is made up of 14 amino acids. Germline values: CDR1 MDHEN, CDR2 SYDVKM. CDR3 in DNA: TGTGCCAGCGGTTCGGGACAGGGGTTCGCTGAAGCTTTCTTT. This codes for CASGSGQGFAEAFF.

The chain recombines TRBV30 with TRBJ2-7; the D gene is possibly TRBD1 (6 bases). Per the germline V gene, CDR1 is GTSNPN and CDR2 is SVGIG (reference sequence). There are 15 residues in the CDR3. The ends were cut back, 3 bases at V and 2 bases at J, with 17 bases in the middle. The CDR3 bases are TGTGCCTGGAGCGACTCCGGGACATACACCTACGAGCAGTACTTC. The encoded protein is CAWSDSGTYTYEQYF. Complete variable domain (other parts from reference TRBV30 and TRBJ2-7): SQTIHQWPATLVQPVGSPLSLECTVEGTSNPNLYWYRQAAGRGLQLLFYSVGIGQISSEVPQNLSASRPQDRQFILSSKKLLLSDSGFYLCAWSDSGTYTYEQYFGPGTRLTVT.

V gene TRBV3-1 (or the pseudogene TRBV3-2) combines with J gene TRBJ2-5; 12 bases fit TRBD2. Germline V gene lookup returns CDR1 LGHDT and CDR2 YNNKEL (reference sequence). Trimming at V came to 1 base and at J to 2 bases, leaving 2 bases not matched to a gene. CDR3 length: 16 amino acids. In nucleotides, the CDR3 is TGTGCCAGCAGCCAAGTTGGACTAGCGGGACAAGAGACCCAGTACTTC. Translation gives CASSQVGLAGQETQYF.

V gene TRBV27 combines with J gene TRBJ1-5; TRBD1 matches at 7 bases. Per the germline V gene, CDR1 is MNHEY and CDR2 is SMNVEV (reference sequence). The CDR3 contains 16 residues. V lost 4 bases to trimming and J lost 2 bases; unmatched junction nucleotides: 8. CDR3 DNA sequence: TGTGCCAGCAGTTCCGTCAGGGACAGCCGCAATCAGCCCCAGCATTTT. Translation gives CASSSVRDSRNQPQHF.

This chain uses TRBV10-2 with TRBJ2-7; 9 bases are shared with TRBD2. Germline CDR1 WSHSY, CDR2 SAAADI. The CDR3 consists of 13 residues. Losses at the gene ends were 4 bases for V and 4 bases for J; bases not matched to a gene: 2. In nucleotides, the CDR3 is TGCGCCAGCAGTGTGGGACTAGCATACGAGCAGTACTTC. Translated: CASSVGLAYEQYF.

V gene TRBV30 combines with J gene TRBJ1-2, with 8 bases aligning to TRBD1. The ends lost 4 bases at V and 9 bases at J; junction bases unmatched: 10. Per germline, CDR1 GTSNPN and CDR2 SVGIG (reference sequence). The CDR3 is 13 residues long. Here the CDR3 reads CAWTGDRLYSYTF. The DNA for the CDR3 is TGTGCCTGGACCGGGGACAGGCTCTACAGCTACACCTTC.

A few counts support this clone. V is TRBV30 and J is TRBJ2-7; D may be TRBD1 (6 bases). Germline V lookup: CDR1 GTSNPN, CDR2 SVGIG (reference sequence). Trimming shortened V by 0 bases and J by 4 bases, and 10 bases separated the two germline ends. The CDR3 has 13 residues. CDR3 coding DNA: TGTGCCTGGAGTGTGGGACATTCTTACGAGCAGTACTTC. Its translation is CAWSVGHSYEQYF.

V usage is TRBV2 and J usage is TRBJ1-5, with D hard to call. Trimming pared 4 bases from V and 4 bases from J, leaving 11 bases between. The CDR3 runs 14 residues. The germline V gene encodes CDR1 SNHLY and CDR2 FYNNEI. This CDR3 reads CASSVIRINQPQHF. Here the CDR3 DNA reads TGTGCCAGCAGTGTCATCAGGATAAATCAGCCCCAGCATTTT.

The J gene is TRBJ2-5, the V gene TRBV25-1; possible D gene TRBD1, 5 bases. Germline V lookup: CDR1 MGHDK, CDR2 SYGVNS. The CDR3 is made up of 14 amino acids. V was clipped by 4 bases and J by 5 bases, with 14 bases between them. The CDR3 DNA is TGTGCCAGCAGTGTTGATGGGGCGTGGGAGACCCAGTACTTC. This translates into CASSVDGAWETQYF.